This T cell receptor beta chain was sequenced for a study of blood T cell repertoires in COVID-19. As for the study in general: Whether acute or convalescent, the COVID-19 samples came from the United States, Italy and Spain.

There are 16 residues in the CDR3. The V gene's germline CDR1 is SGHTA and CDR2 FQGNSA. Trimming removed 7 bases at V and 0 bases at J, with 16 bases between. Method: immunoSEQ multiplex PCR; TCRdb's copy keeps in-frame clones and lacks some. The data contain about half a million clones, approximately 85% of them seen just once; the ten biggest clones take up approximately 2.9%. Material: peripheral blood. The chain has TRBV7-2 and TRBJ1-3, with D unclear. This sequence was found in a human donor in a cohort sampled during active COVID-19. The DNA for the CDR3 is TGTGCCAGCACCTCAGAGAGGGCCAGCTCTGGAAACACCATATATTTT. Its translation: CASTSERASSGNTIYF.